This T cell receptor beta chain is from a study of CD8 T cells in ankylosing spondylitis. Whole-study findings and limits: Earlier literature documents some of the motif variants in reactive arthritis synovial fluid and blood. A motif in TCR beta, a set of 8 or 9 highly homologous variants, appeared characteristic of ankylosing spondylitis blood. The disease-linked clones had a CD8+ phenotype and low blood frequencies. Significantly higher representation of disease-linked clones was reported for matched ankylosing spondylitis synovial fluid.

Scientists made TCR beta libraries using quantitative 5'-RACE with molecular barcodes. TCRdb processed the 5' RACE reads anew with MiXCR; each CDR3 protein has one entry. The repertoire has fewer than 400,000 distinct CDR3 sequences, around 20% of them found once; the top ten carry approximately 15%. On this clonotype itself: Antigen specificity is unknown.

CDR3 size: 13 residues. In germline, CDR1 is LNHNV, CDR2 YYDKDF (reference sequence). V shed 0 bases and J shed 3 bases, with 5 bases lying between them. The chain couples TRBV15 to TRBJ1-2; unclear D gene. This receptor was taken from a male donor with ankylosing spondylitis. Sequenced input: blood, either unsorted or a sorted T cell fraction (not recorded which). CDR3 nucleotides: TGTGCCACCAGCAGAGACGGAGACTATGGCTACACCTTC. It yields the protein CATSRDGDYGYTF. The full variable domain, with the rest looked up from reference TRBV15 and TRBJ1-2, is DAMVIQNPRYQVTQFGKPVTLSCSQTLNHNVMYWYQQKSSQAPKLLFHYYDKDFNNEADTPDNFQSRRPNTSFCFLDIRSPGLGDTAMYLCATSRDGDYGYTFGSGTRLTVV.